The 13 T cell receptor beta chains listed next were all sequenced from one sample in a study of OX40 agonist ivuxolimab in advanced cancers. Here immunoSEQ multiplex PCR was the method, and the copy in TCRdb shows in-frame clones only, minus some. The sample carries around 57,000 clones, 86% recorded once. This specimen was CD4+ or CD8+ T cells sorted from blood, taken in a trial of the OX40 agonist ivuxolimab. These receptor sequences come from an adult with an advanced solid tumor such as melanoma, head and neck, liver or kidney cancer.

The rearrangement uses TRBV5-1 and TRBJ2-7, with 15 bases matching TRBD2. The CDR3 loop spans 18 amino acids. V shed 4 bases and J 2 bases; nucleotides not matched to a gene: 10. Germline-derived CDR1 and CDR2 are SGHRS and YFSETQ. CDR3 DNA: TGCGCCAGCAGCGGAGGACTAGCGGGAGGGAGCTCCCCCTACGAGCAGTACTTC. This gives the protein CASSGGLAGGSSPYEQYF.

The chain employs TRBV6-1 and TRBJ2-7; 7 bases are a match to TRBD2. V shed 1 base, J shed 2 bases, and the junction held 5 bases outside the gene matches. This CDR3 is 15 amino acids long. Looked up from germline, CDR1 is MNHNS and CDR2 is SASEGT. The chain's CDR3 is CASSEVAGVAYEQYF. As DNA, the CDR3 is TGTGCCAGCAGTGAAGTGGCGGGAGTCGCCTACGAGCAGTACTTC.

The chain is built from TRBV9 and TRBJ2-3, with 9 nucleotides matching TRBD2. The CDR3 has 16 amino acids. CDR1 is SGDLS and CDR2 is YYNGEE in the germline V gene. The V and J ends lost 4 bases and 0 bases, in that order; junction bases with no gene match: 6. The CDR3 here is CASSRSGRPSTDTQYF. In DNA, the CDR3 is TGTGCCAGCAGCCGTAGCGGGAGACCTAGCACAGATACGCAGTATTTT.

This chain uses TRBV30 with TRBJ1-1; no reliable D call. Germline V CDR1 and CDR2: GTSNPN, SVGIG (reference sequence). With 0 bases removed from V and 1 base from J, the gap between germline ends came to 6 bases. The CDR3 loop spans 13 amino acids. CDR3 sequence reads: CAWSVHTNTEAFF. The CDR3 DNA reads as TGTGCCTGGAGTGTACATACGAACACTGAAGCTTTCTTT.

The V gene is TRBV11-3, the J gene TRBJ2-2, with 8 bases identical to TRBD2. The CDR3 loop spans 16 amino acids. After removal of 3 bases from V and 5 bases from J, the junction contained 8 bases not matched to a gene. Germline V gene lookup returns CDR1 SGHNT and CDR2 YENEEA. CDR3 amino acids: CASSFLLAGRTGELFF. In DNA, the CDR3 is TGTGCCAGCAGCTTTTTGCTAGCGGGTAGGACCGGGGAGCTGTTTTTT.

V and J are TRBV6-5 and TRBJ2-7; 7 nucleotides agree with TRBD1. Germline CDR1 is MNHEY and CDR2 is SVGAGI. The CDR3 length is 12 residues. The ends lost 5 bases at V and 3 bases at J; junction bases unmatched: 1. The CDR3 region is CASSRQGYEQYF. The CDR3 nucleotides are TGTGCCAGCAGTCGACAGGGCTACGAGCAGTACTTC.

CDR3 protein: CASRLLAGDCEQYF. In DNA, the CDR3 is TGTGCAAGTCGCTTACTAGCGGGAGATTGCGAGCAGTACTTC. The chain has TRBV12-2 and TRBJ2-7; no DNA check was done on the table's D call, TRBD2. TRBV12-2 is noted as a pseudogene. CDR3 length: 14 residues.

This clone was detected only a few times. This chain joins TRBV18 and TRBJ1-1; 10 bases map to TRBD1. CDR1 KGHSH and CDR2 LQKENI come from the germline V gene. This CDR3 comprises 14 residues. V lost 5 bases to trimming and J lost 4 bases; unmatched junction nucleotides: 4. CDR3 coding DNA: TGTGCCAGCTCATTGGGACAGGGGAGCACTGAAGCTTTCTTT. Its protein product is CASSLGQGSTEAFF.

The chain joins TRBV5-4 to TRBJ2-7; 7 bases are a match to TRBD2. V shed 0 bases, J shed 2 bases, and the junction held 5 bases outside the gene matches. CDR1 SGHNT and CDR2 YYREEE come from the germline V gene (reference sequence). The CDR3 covers 15 residues. The CDR3 sequence: CASSLGLADTYEQYF. The CDR3 region has the DNA TGTGCCAGCAGCTTGGGTCTAGCGGACACCTACGAGCAGTACTTC.

This chain connects TRBV30 to TRBJ2-1; D gene ambiguous. V gave up 0 bases and J gave up 6 bases, with 9 bases separating them. The CDR3 has 13 amino acids. Germline V gene data show CDR1 as GTSNPN and CDR2 as SVGIG (reference sequence). CDR3 in amino acids: CAWSVGFFNEQFF. The CDR3 coding sequence is TGTGCCTGGAGTGTCGGATTTTTCAATGAGCAGTTCTTC.

V gene TRBV19 combines with J gene TRBJ2-1, with D possibly being TRBD1 (5 bases). The germline CDR1 and CDR2 sequences are LNHDA and SQIVND (reference sequence). This CDR3 region has 16 residues. Deletions cut 1 base from V and 2 bases from J, with 12 bases between. CDR3 residues: CASSIVDTRPYNEQFF. CDR3 coding DNA: TGTGCCAGTAGTATAGTGGACACGAGGCCCTACAATGAGCAGTTCTTC.

By sample fraction, this clone is medium-sized (0.01 to 0.1%). The V gene is TRBV10-3, the J gene TRBJ2-1, with D perhaps matching TRBD1 or TRBD2 (5 bases each). Germline CDR1 reads ENHRY; CDR2 reads SYGVKD. Trimming removed 7 bases at V and 10 bases at J, with 17 bases between. This CDR3 is built from 13 residues. The CDR3 DNA reads as TGTGCCATCAACAAGGGACGGGACGACGAGCAGTTCTTC. Its translation is CAINKGRDDEQFF.

This chain connects TRBV9 to TRBJ2-6; a weak D match, TRBD1 (5 bases). The CDR3 is 18 residues long. Deletions cut 7 bases from V and 1 base from J, with 21 bases between. Per the germline V gene, CDR1 is SGDLS and CDR2 is YYNGEE. The CDR3 bases are TGTGCCAGCCGATCGGTGGGTCAGGGTGGGTCTGGGGCCAACGTCCTGACTTTC. Its protein is CASRSVGQGGSGANVLTF. Full variable domain (outside the CDR3, taken from reference TRBV9 and TRBJ2-6): DSGVTQTPKHLITATGQRVTLRCSPRSGDLSVYWYQQSLDQGLQFLIQYYNGEERAKGNILERFSAQQFPDLHSELNLSSLELGDSALYFCASRSVGQGGSGANVLTFGAGSRLTVL.